The rows below give T cell receptor beta chains drawn from one sample of a study of blood T cell repertoires in COVID-19. The table came from immunoSEQ multiplex PCR; TCRdb's copy has only in-frame clones and leaves some out. The table records over 200,000 clones, 70% to 90% of them present only once. Sequenced material: PBMCs or T cells enriched from blood (not recorded which). The receptors were sampled from a man under 40 who had recovered from COVID-19. The CDR3 runs from the conserved cysteine through the conserved F or W. The order of the fields is J gene, clone size, V gene, D gene, CDR3 protein, CDR3 DNA. D genes are given only for firm matches. Only some rows state a clone size, as once, few, many or a class for expanded clones.

J gene: TRBJ2-7; clone size: once; V gene: TRBV20-1; D gene: NA; CDR3 protein: CSASYRGLNEQYF; CDR3 DNA: TGCAGTGCTAGTTATAGGGGTCTCAACGAGCAGTACTTC
J gene: TRBJ1-5; clone size: once; V gene: TRBV6-2/TRBV6-3; D gene: NA; CDR3 protein: CASSQQGYSNQPQHF; CDR3 DNA: TGTGCCAGCAGTCAACAGGGTTATAGCAATCAGCCCCAGCATTTT
J gene: TRBJ1-1; clone size: NA; V gene: TRBV5-1; D gene: TRBD1; CDR3 protein: CASRDRVGTEAFF; CDR3 DNA: TGCGCCAGCAGGGACAGGGTAGGCACTGAAGCTTTCTTT
J gene: TRBJ1-6; clone size: NA; V gene: TRBV6-1; D gene: TRBD1; CDR3 protein: CASSDTIQGSNSPLHF; CDR3 DNA: TGTGCCAGCAGTGATACTATACAGGGGAGTAATTCACCCCTCCACTTT
J gene: TRBJ2-5; clone size: NA; V gene: TRBV7-7; D gene: TRBD1; CDR3 protein: CASSLRTGNQETQYF; CDR3 DNA: TGTGCTAGCAGCTTGAGGACAGGGAATCAAGAGACCCAGTACTTC
J gene: TRBJ2-5; clone size: NA; V gene: TRBV6-5; D gene: NA; CDR3 protein: CASSYGEGGRETQYF; CDR3 DNA: TGTGCCAGCAGTTACGGGGAAGGGGGACGGGAGACCCAGTACTTC
J gene: TRBJ1-2; clone size: NA; V gene: TRBV20-1; D gene: NA; CDR3 protein: CSATADGYTF; CDR3 DNA: TGCAGTGCTACCGCGGATGGCTACACCTTC
J gene: TRBJ2-5; clone size: NA; V gene: TRBV5-1; D gene: NA; CDR3 protein: CASHDYNEETQYF; CDR3 DNA: TGCGCCAGCCACGACTATAATGAAGAGACCCAGTACTTC
J gene: TRBJ1-1; clone size: NA; V gene: TRBV6-5; D gene: NA; CDR3 protein: CASSPRVNTEAFF; CDR3 DNA: TGTGCCAGCAGCCCCAGGGTGAACACTGAAGCTTTCTTT
J gene: TRBJ2-7; clone size: NA; V gene: TRBV30; D gene: NA; CDR3 protein: CAWSLRYEQYF; CDR3 DNA: TGTGCCTGGAGCCTCCGCTACGAGCAGTACTTC
J gene: TRBJ2-7; clone size: NA; V gene: TRBV5-4; D gene: NA; CDR3 protein: CASSDLGTRRKGEQYF; CDR3 DNA: TGTGCCAGCAGTGACCTCGGGACAAGAAGAAAGGGGGAGCAGTACTTC
J gene: TRBJ2-7; clone size: NA; V gene: TRBV9; D gene: NA; CDR3 protein: CASSVDGQSYEQYF; CDR3 DNA: TGTGCCAGCAGCGTAGACGGACAGTCCTACGAGCAGTACTTC
J gene: TRBJ2-3; clone size: NA; V gene: TRBV6-5; D gene: TRBD2; CDR3 protein: CASSHGGAGTDTQYF; CDR3 DNA: TGTGCCAGCAGTCACGGGGGGGCCGGGACAGATACGCAGTATTTT
J gene: TRBJ1-2; clone size: few; V gene: TRBV7-2; D gene: TRBD1; CDR3 protein: CASSLGRGRGYGYTF; CDR3 DNA: TGTGCCAGCAGCTTAGGCAGGGGGCGAGGCTATGGCTACACCTTC
J gene: TRBJ2-3; clone size: NA; V gene: TRBV5-6; D gene: NA; CDR3 protein: CASRGTSFPSTDTQYF; CDR3 DNA: TGTGCCAGCAGGGGAACTAGCTTCCCTAGCACAGATACGCAGTATTTT
J gene: TRBJ1-1; clone size: NA; V gene: TRBV2; D gene: NA; CDR3 protein: CASSSLGQILRAFF; CDR3 DNA: TGTGCCAGCAGCAGCCTCGGACAGATACTTCGAGCTTTCTTT
J gene: TRBJ1-4; clone size: NA; V gene: TRBV5-1; D gene: NA; CDR3 protein: CASSLVGATNEKLFF; CDR3 DNA: TGCGCCAGCAGCTTGGTAGGGGCAACTAATGAAAAACTGTTTTTT
J gene: TRBJ1-1; clone size: NA; V gene: TRBV7-2; D gene: TRBD1; CDR3 protein: CASSNRDRGPNTEAFF; CDR3 DNA: TGTGCCAGCAGCAACCGGGACAGGGGGCCGAACACTGAAGCTTTCTTT
J gene: TRBJ1-3; clone size: NA; V gene: TRBV7-2; D gene: NA; CDR3 protein: CASSPVGGGYSGNTIYF; CDR3 DNA: TGTGCCAGCAGCCCCGTGGGGGGGGGCTACTCTGGAAACACCATATATTTT
J gene: TRBJ2-2; clone size: once; V gene: TRBV5-1; D gene: NA; CDR3 protein: CASRSFRMGALNTGELFF; CDR3 DNA: TGCGCCAGCAGGAGTTTTCGGATGGGGGCCTTGAACACCGGGGAGCTGTTTTTT
J gene: TRBJ1-2; clone size: NA; V gene: TRBV28; D gene: NA; CDR3 protein: CASIGTRAPYGYTF; CDR3 DNA: TGTGCCAGCATCGGGACAAGGGCCCCCTATGGCTACACCTTC
J gene: TRBJ2-1; clone size: once; V gene: TRBV28; D gene: TRBD1; CDR3 protein: CASSQAGTGNSEQFF; CDR3 DNA: TGTGCCAGCAGCCAGGCCGGGACAGGGAACAGTGAGCAGTTCTTC
J gene: TRBJ2-3; clone size: once; V gene: TRBV6-5; D gene: NA; CDR3 protein: CASSYTDFRDTQYF; CDR3 DNA: TGTGCCAGCAGTTACACGGACTTCCGAGATACGCAGTATTTT
J gene: TRBJ1-2; clone size: NA; V gene: TRBV23-1; D gene: TRBD1; CDR3 protein: CASSQSRDRDLGYTF; CDR3 DNA: TGCGCCAGCAGTCAATCCCGGGACAGGGATCTGGGCTACACCTTC
J gene: TRBJ2-2; clone size: NA; V gene: TRBV2; D gene: NA; CDR3 protein: CASSVRRGGELFF; CDR3 DNA: TGTGCCAGCAGCGTCCGGCGGGGCGGGGAGCTGTTTTTT
J gene: TRBJ1-2; clone size: NA; V gene: TRBV18; D gene: NA; CDR3 protein: CASSPWTANYGYTF; CDR3 DNA: TGTGCCAGCTCACCTTGGACAGCGAACTATGGCTACACCTTC
J gene: TRBJ2-1; clone size: once; V gene: TRBV7-2; D gene: TRBD2; CDR3 protein: CASSPTSGEGNEQFF; CDR3 DNA: TGTGCCAGCAGCCCAACTAGCGGGGAGGGAAATGAGCAGTTCTTC
J gene: TRBJ2-3; clone size: NA; V gene: TRBV24-1; D gene: TRBD2; CDR3 protein: CATSDLKIRTSGGGADTQYF; CDR3 DNA: TGTGCCACCAGTGATTTAAAGATTAGGACTAGCGGGGGTGGCGCAGATACGCAGTATTTT
J gene: TRBJ1-5; clone size: NA; V gene: TRBV19; D gene: TRBD1; CDR3 protein: CASRSPGQGNQPQHF; CDR3 DNA: TGTGCCAGTAGATCACCGGGACAGGGGAATCAGCCCCAGCATTTT
J gene: TRBJ1-2; clone size: once; V gene: TRBV19; D gene: TRBD1; CDR3 protein: CASSMPGQGGYGYTF; CDR3 DNA: TGTGCCAGTAGTATGCCTGGACAGGGGGGCTATGGCTACACCTTC
J gene: TRBJ2-7; clone size: NA; V gene: TRBV25-1; D gene: NA; CDR3 protein: CASSEGGYEQYF; CDR3 DNA: TGTGCCAGCAGTGAAGGAGGATACGAGCAGTACTTC
J gene: TRBJ2-7; clone size: NA; V gene: TRBV5-1; D gene: TRBD1; CDR3 protein: CASSLPGTGSSYEQYF; CDR3 DNA: TGCGCCAGCAGCTTACCCGGGACAGGGAGCTCCTACGAGCAGTACTTC
J gene: TRBJ2-1; clone size: NA; V gene: TRBV11-2; D gene: NA; CDR3 protein: CASSLRAGGGWVNEQFF; CDR3 DNA: TGTGCCAGCAGCTTAAGGGCCGGAGGAGGGTGGGTAAATGAGCAGTTCTTC
J gene: TRBJ2-5; clone size: NA; V gene: TRBV11-2; D gene: NA; CDR3 protein: CASSWTEETQYF; CDR3 DNA: TGTGCCAGCAGCTGGACAGAAGAGACCCAGTACTTC
J gene: TRBJ2-1; clone size: NA; V gene: TRBV6-1; D gene: NA; CDR3 protein: CASSEVATTYYNEQFF; CDR3 DNA: TGTGCCAGCAGTGAAGTAGCAACAACGTATTACAATGAGCAGTTCTTC
J gene: TRBJ1-5; clone size: NA; V gene: TRBV28; D gene: NA; CDR3 protein: CASSFAGQHLQHF; CDR3 DNA: TGTGCCAGCAGTTTCGCCGGACAGCACCTCCAGCATTTT
J gene: TRBJ1-1; clone size: NA; V gene: TRBV18; D gene: NA; CDR3 protein: CASSPLSADTEAFF; CDR3 DNA: TGTGCCAGCTCACCATTGTCTGCGGACACTGAAGCTTTCTTT
J gene: TRBJ1-2; clone size: NA; V gene: TRBV6-5; D gene: TRBD1; CDR3 protein: CASSPDRATYGYTF; CDR3 DNA: TGTGCCAGCAGTCCGGACAGGGCGACTTATGGCTACACCTTC
J gene: TRBJ1-2; clone size: few; V gene: TRBV11-2; D gene: NA; CDR3 protein: CASSLGQGRPEGYTF; CDR3 DNA: TGTGCCAGCAGCTTAGGGCAGGGGCGGCCCGAGGGCTACACCTTC
J gene: TRBJ2-7; clone size: NA; V gene: TRBV19; D gene: TRBD2; CDR3 protein: CASSITSGFSYEQYF; CDR3 DNA: TGTGCCAGTAGTATCACTAGCGGGTTCTCCTACGAGCAGTACTTC
J gene: TRBJ2-1; clone size: NA; V gene: TRBV19; D gene: TRBD2; CDR3 protein: CASSIDSAGGPKNEQFF; CDR3 DNA: TGTGCCAGTAGTATAGATTCGGCGGGAGGGCCAAAAAATGAGCAGTTCTTC
J gene: TRBJ1-2; clone size: NA; V gene: TRBV30; D gene: TRBD1; CDR3 protein: CALSSGGLYGYTF; CDR3 DNA: TGTGCCTTGAGTTCAGGGGGCCTATATGGCTACACCTTC
J gene: TRBJ2-3; clone size: NA; V gene: TRBV10-3; D gene: NA; CDR3 protein: CAISPSTSTDTQYF; CDR3 DNA: TGTGCCATCAGTCCGTCCACTAGCACAGATACGCAGTATTTT
J gene: TRBJ2-2; clone size: NA; V gene: TRBV12-3/TRBV12-4; D gene: NA; CDR3 protein: CASVGGSTGELFF; CDR3 DNA: TGTGCCAGCGTTGGGGGGAGCACCGGGGAGCTGTTTTTT
J gene: TRBJ1-3; clone size: NA; V gene: TRBV5-6; D gene: TRBD1; CDR3 protein: CASSLQGQDRSGNTIYF; CDR3 DNA: TGTGCCAGCAGCTTGCAGGGACAGGACAGATCTGGAAACACCATATATTTT
J gene: TRBJ2-1; clone size: NA; V gene: TRBV4-2; D gene: NA; CDR3 protein: CASSPWAKRSSYNEQFF; CDR3 DNA: TGTGCCAGCAGCCCCTGGGCGAAGCGGTCCTCCTACAATGAGCAGTTCTTC
J gene: TRBJ1-1; clone size: few; V gene: TRBV5-1; D gene: NA; CDR3 protein: CASSLLQGNTEAFF; CDR3 DNA: TGCGCCAGCAGCTTGCTACAGGGAAACACTGAAGCTTTCTTT
J gene: TRBJ1-3; clone size: NA; V gene: TRBV11-2; D gene: NA; CDR3 protein: CASSLSRAGNTIYF; CDR3 DNA: TGTGCCAGCAGCTTATCCCGCGCTGGAAACACCATATATTTT
J gene: TRBJ1-6; clone size: NA; V gene: TRBV28; D gene: NA; CDR3 protein: CASSFPRTPYNSPLHF; CDR3 DNA: TGTGCCAGCAGTTTCCCTAGGACACCGTATAATTCACCCCTCCACTTT